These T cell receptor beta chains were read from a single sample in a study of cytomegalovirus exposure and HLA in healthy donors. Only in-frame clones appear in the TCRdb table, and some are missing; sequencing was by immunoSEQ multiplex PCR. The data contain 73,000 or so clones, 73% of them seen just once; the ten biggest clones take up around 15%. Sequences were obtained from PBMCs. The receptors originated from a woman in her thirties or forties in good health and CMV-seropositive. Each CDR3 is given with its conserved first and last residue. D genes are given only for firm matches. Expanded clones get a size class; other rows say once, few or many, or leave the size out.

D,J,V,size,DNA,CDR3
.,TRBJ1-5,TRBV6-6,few,TGTGCCAGTAAAAGGGGGGGGCTATACAGCAATCAGCCCCAGCATTTT,CASKRGGLYSNQPQHF
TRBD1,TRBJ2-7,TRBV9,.,TGTGCCAGCAGCGTGAAAACCGGGACAGGGGCATACGAGCAGTACTTC,CASSVKTGTGAYEQYF
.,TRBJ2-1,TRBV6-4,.,TGTGCCAGCAGTGAAACCGGGGACTCCCCGGATGAGCAGTTCTTC,CASSETGDSPDEQFF
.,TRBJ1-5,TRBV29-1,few,TGCAGCGTTGGGCAGGACAATCAGCCCCAGCATTTT,CSVGQDNQPQHF
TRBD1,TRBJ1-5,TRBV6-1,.,TGTGCCAGCAGCGGGACAGGGAAAGAGCAGCCCCAGCATTTT,CASSGTGKEQPQHF
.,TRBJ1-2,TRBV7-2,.,TGTGCCAGCAGCCGGTCAGGGAGGGCTTTCTATGGCTACACCTTC,CASSRSGRAFYGYTF
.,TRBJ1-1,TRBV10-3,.,TGTGCCATCAGTGAGCCCGACAGAAGCACTGAAGCTTTCTTT,CAISEPDRSTEAFF
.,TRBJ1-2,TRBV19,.,TGTGCCAGTAGTGCCCAGGGGTATGGCTACACCTTC,CASSAQGYGYTF
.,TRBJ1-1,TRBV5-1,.,TGCGCCAGCAGTCAGGGCGGTGTGAACACTGAAGCTTTCTTT,CASSQGGVNTEAFF
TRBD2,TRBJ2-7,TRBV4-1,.,TGCGCCAGCAGCCAAGAGATGGCTAGCGGCTACGAGCAGTACTTC,CASSQEMASGYEQYF
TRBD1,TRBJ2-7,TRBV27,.,TGTGCCAGCAGTTTTTACAGGGGGCCCTACGAGCAGTACTTC,CASSFYRGPYEQYF
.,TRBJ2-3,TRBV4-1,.,TGCGCCAGCAGCCAGAGCCCCCTCAGGGCTAGCACAGATACGCAGTATTTT,CASSQSPLRASTDTQYF
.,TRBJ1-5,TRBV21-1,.,TGTGCCAGCAGCTTACCTAGGGAGAGCAATCAGCCCCAGCATTTT,CASSLPRESNQPQHF
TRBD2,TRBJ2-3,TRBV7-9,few,TGTGCCAGCAGCTTGTCTAGCGGGGGTCCTAGCACAGATACGCAGTATTTT,CASSLSSGGPSTDTQYF
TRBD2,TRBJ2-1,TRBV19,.,TGTGCCAGTAGTTCCCGGACTAGCGGGAGGGAGCAGTTCTTC,CASSSRTSGREQFF
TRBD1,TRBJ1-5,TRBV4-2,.,TGTGCCAGCAGCCAAGATTCGGGACAGAGCAATCAGCCCCAGCATTTT,CASSQDSGQSNQPQHF
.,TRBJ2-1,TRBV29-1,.,TGCAGCGCTGGGAGCTCCTACAATGAGCAGTTCTTC,CSAGSSYNEQFF
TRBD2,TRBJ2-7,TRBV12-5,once,TGTGCTAGTGGTTTGGTTAGCGGGGGATCCTACGAGCAGTACTTC,CASGLVSGGSYEQYF
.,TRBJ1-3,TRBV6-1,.,TGTGCCAGCACTGGACAAATTTCTGGAAACACCATATATTTT,CASTGQISGNTIYF
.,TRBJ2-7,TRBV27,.,TGTGCCAGCAGTTTGGAGACGACAGGCCTCTACGAGCAGTACTTC,CASSLETTGLYEQYF
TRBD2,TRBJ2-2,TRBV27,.,TGTGCCAGCAGTGAGGGACTAGACTCGCTCGCCGGGGAGCTGTTTTTT,CASSEGLDSLAGELFF
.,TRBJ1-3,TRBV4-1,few,TGCGCCAGCAGCCAAGATGAGTACTCTGGAAACACCATATATTTT,CASSQDEYSGNTIYF
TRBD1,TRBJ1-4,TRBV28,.,TGTGCCAGCAGTGTCGACAGGGGAGGTGAAAAACTGTTTTTT,CASSVDRGGEKLFF
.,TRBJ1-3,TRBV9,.,TGTGCCAGCAGCGGAGAGTCTTCTGGAAACACCATATATTTT,CASSGESSGNTIYF
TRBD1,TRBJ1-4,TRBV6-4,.,TGTGCCAGCAGCCCCGGGGACAGGGAGGGTGGACCGACTTTT,CASSPGDREGGPTF
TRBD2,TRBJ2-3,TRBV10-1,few,TGCGCCAGCAGCCCTAGCGGGGCCACAGATACGCAGTATTTT,CASSPSGATDTQYF
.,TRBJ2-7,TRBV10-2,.,TGCGCCAGCAGGGTTGGAGGGGCGGAGCAGTACTTC,CASRVGGAEQYF
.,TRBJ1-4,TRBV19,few,TGTGCCAGTAGTATGCCATGGCGGGACGGGAATGAAAAACTGTTTTTT,CASSMPWRDGNEKLFF
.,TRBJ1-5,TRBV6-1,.,TGTGCCAGCAGTGAATTGGGGGCGCGGGGGTATCAGCCCCAGCATTTT,CASSELGARGYQPQHF
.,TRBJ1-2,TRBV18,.,TGTGCCAGCTCGGGGGCAAGCGGGGAGAACTATGGCTACACCTTC,CASSGASGENYGYTF
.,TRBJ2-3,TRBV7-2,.,TGTGCCAGCAGCCCAGGGGTTGGTACAGATACGCAGTATTTT,CASSPGVGTDTQYF
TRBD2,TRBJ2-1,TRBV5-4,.,TGTGCCAGCAGCTTGGCCGGACTAGCGGGGTTAGTAAATGAGCAGTTCTTC,CASSLAGLAGLVNEQFF
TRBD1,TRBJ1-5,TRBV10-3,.,TGTGCCATCAGGAATACAGGGGAGTACCAGCCCCAGCATTTT,CAIRNTGEYQPQHF
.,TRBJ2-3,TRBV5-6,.,TGTGCCAGCAGCTTGGTATCAGATACGCAGTATTTT,CASSLVSDTQYF
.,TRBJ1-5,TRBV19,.,TGTGCCAGTAGTATCTTGGTGGGCAGGGATCTAAATCAGCCCCAGCATTTT,CASSILVGRDLNQPQHF
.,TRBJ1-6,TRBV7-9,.,TGTGCCAGCAGCTTGCAGGGTATGGGTAATTCACCCCTCCACTTT,CASSLQGMGNSPLHF
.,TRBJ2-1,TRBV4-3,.,TGCGCCAGCAGCCAAGATTTAGCTGACAATGAGCAGTTCTTC,CASSQDLADNEQFF
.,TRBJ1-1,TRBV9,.,TGTGCCAGCAGTTCCAACTCCGGAGGGTTAGGCACTGAAGCTTTCTTT,CASSSNSGGLGTEAFF
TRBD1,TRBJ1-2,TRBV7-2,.,TGTGCCAGCAGCTTAGAAAAAGGGGGCGGCTATGGCTACACCTTC,CASSLEKGGGYGYTF
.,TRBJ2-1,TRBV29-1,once,TGCACCATCGTGGTCTTACAGGGCTCCTACAATGAGCAGTTCTTC,CTIVVLQGSYNEQFF
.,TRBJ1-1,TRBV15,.,TGTGCCACCAGCAGGCGGCAGGGTCTTACTGAAGCTTTCTTT,CATSRRQGLTEAFF
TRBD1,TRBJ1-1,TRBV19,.,TGTGCCAGTAGTATAGGTAGTGGACAGGGGTACACTGAAGCTTTCTTT,CASSIGSGQGYTEAFF
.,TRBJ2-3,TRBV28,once,TGTGCCAGCAGTTCACCGGGACTCACAGATACGCAGTATTTT,CASSSPGLTDTQYF
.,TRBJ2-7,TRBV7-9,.,TGTGCCAGCAGTCCCCTCGGAGGGGCTACCTACGAGCAGTACTTC,CASSPLGGATYEQYF
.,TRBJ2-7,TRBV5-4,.,TGTGCCAGCAGCCTGACAGAGAAAGTATACGAGCAGTACTTC,CASSLTEKVYEQYF
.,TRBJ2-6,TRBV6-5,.,TGTGCCAGCAGTGCGGACAGTGGGGCCAACGTCCTGACTTTC,CASSADSGANVLTF
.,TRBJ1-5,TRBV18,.,TGTGCCAGCTCGGAAACAGGGTACGGGGATCAGCCCCAGCATTTT,CASSETGYGDQPQHF
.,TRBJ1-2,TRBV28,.,TGTGCCAGCAGTTCCGGGGAGGAGGGCTACACCTTC,CASSSGEEGYTF
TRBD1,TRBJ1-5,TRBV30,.,TGTGCCTGGAGACTTCAGGGGGCCACGAACTGGCCCCAGCATTTT,CAWRLQGATNWPQHF
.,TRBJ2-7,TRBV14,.,TGTGCCAGCAGCCGCCTACAGGGCTACGAGCAGTACTTC,CASSRLQGYEQYF